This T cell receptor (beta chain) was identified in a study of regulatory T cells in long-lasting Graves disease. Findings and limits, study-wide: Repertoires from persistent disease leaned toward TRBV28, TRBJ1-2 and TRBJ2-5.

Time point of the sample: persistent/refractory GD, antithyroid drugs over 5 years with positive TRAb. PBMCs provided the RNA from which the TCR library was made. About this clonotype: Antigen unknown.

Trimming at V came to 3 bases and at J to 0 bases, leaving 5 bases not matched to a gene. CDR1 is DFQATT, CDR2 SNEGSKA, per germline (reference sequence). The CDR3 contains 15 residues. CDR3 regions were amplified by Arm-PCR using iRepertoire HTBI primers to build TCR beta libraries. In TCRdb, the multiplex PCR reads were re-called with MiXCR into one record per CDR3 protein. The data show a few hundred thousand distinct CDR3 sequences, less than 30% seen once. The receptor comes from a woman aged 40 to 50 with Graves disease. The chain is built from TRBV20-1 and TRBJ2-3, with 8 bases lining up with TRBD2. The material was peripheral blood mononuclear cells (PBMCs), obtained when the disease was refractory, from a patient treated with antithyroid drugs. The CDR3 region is CSARPVAGSTDTQYF. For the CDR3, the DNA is TGCAGTGCTAGGCCGGTAGCGGGGAGCACAGATACGCAGTATTTT.